Listed below are T cell receptor beta chains from one sample, sequenced in a study of cytomegalovirus exposure and HLA in healthy donors. TCRdb keeps only in-frame clones here, not all; method: immunoSEQ multiplex PCR. The table has fewer than 150,000 clones, roughly 76% seen once; the top ten hold approximately 16%. Sequenced material: PBMCs. The receptor set was obtained from a man aged 50-59 years in good health and CMV-seropositive. Both conserved end residues are part of each CDR3. Fields, in order: D gene, clone size, V gene, J gene, CDR3 DNA, CDR3 protein. A D gene is named only where the DNA matches it firmly. The size of a clone is reported for some rows only, either as once, few or many, or as a class for expanded clones.

TRBD2	.	TRBV2	TRBJ2-7	TGTGCCAGCAGTGAATCCCCTGGCGGGAGGTTCGACGAGCAGTACTTC	CASSESPGGRFDEQYF
.	.	TRBV5-1	TRBJ2-2	TGCGCCAGCAGCTTGTCCAACCTAGGGAACACCGGGGAGCTGTTTTTT	CASSLSNLGNTGELFF
.	.	TRBV11-3	TRBJ1-1	TGTGCCAGCAGCTTCGATGTGGGGGGTCGAGCTTTCTTT	CASSFDVGGRAFF
TRBD2	.	TRBV4-2	TRBJ2-3	TGTGCCAGCAGCCATATAATCGGGACTAGCGGGAATTCGCAGTATTTT	CASSHIIGTSGNSQYF
.	.	TRBV15	TRBJ2-3	TGTGCCACCAGCAGAGCGAGGAACACAGATACGCAGTATTTT	CATSRARNTDTQYF
TRBD2	once	TRBV18	TRBJ2-7	TGTGCCAGCTCACGGATCGGGACTATACCCCTCGACGAGCAGTACTTC	CASSRIGTIPLDEQYF
TRBD1	.	TRBV5-4	TRBJ2-2	TGTGCCAGCAGCTCGCGGACAGGGGGCACCGGGGAGCTGTTTTTT	CASSSRTGGTGELFF
.	.	TRBV19	TRBJ2-7	TGTGCCAGTAGTATAGACTCGTCCTACGAGCAGTACTTC	CASSIDSSYEQYF
.	.	TRBV20-1	TRBJ1-1	TGCAGTGCTGGACACTATGAAGCTTTCTTT	CSAGHYEAFF
TRBD2	.	TRBV2	TRBJ2-5	TGTGCCAGCAGTGGGACTAGCGGGAAACAAGAGACCCAGTACTTC	CASSGTSGKQETQYF
.	.	TRBV20-1	TRBJ1-1	TGCAGAGCGGGGTGGAACACTGAAGCTTTCTTT	CRAGWNTEAFF
.	.	TRBV29-1	TRBJ1-1	TGCAGCGTTGTCCAGGTGAACACTGAAGCTTTCTTT	CSVVQVNTEAFF
.	.	TRBV25-1	TRBJ2-7	TGTGCCAGCAGCCCGGGACTGAGTGTCTACGAGCAGTACTTC	CASSPGLSVYEQYF
.	.	TRBV4-3	TRBJ1-2	TGCGCCAGCAGCCAAGCGGGGGTAGACTATGGCTACACCTTC	CASSQAGVDYGYTF
.	.	TRBV7-9	TRBJ2-7	TGTGCCAGCAGTCCAGTTAACGGGGGTTACGAGCAGTACTTC	CASSPVNGGYEQYF
TRBD1	once	TRBV27	TRBJ2-7	TGTGCCAGCAGTTTATCCCTCCATATCCTAGGGACAGGGACCTACGAGCAGTACTTC	CASSLSLHILGTGTYEQYF
.	once	TRBV7-2	TRBJ2-4	TGTGCCAGCAGCTCGCTTGGGGCAGGGTCATCCAAAAACATTCAGTACTTC	CASSSLGAGSSKNIQYF
TRBD1	.	TRBV5-4	TRBJ2-5	TGTGCCACTGAAACCTTACAGGGGATGGAACAGTACTTC	CATETLQGMEQYF
TRBD2	.	TRBV4-3	TRBJ2-1	TGCGCCAGCAGCCCCGGGACTACTGATTATGAGCAGTTCTTC	CASSPGTTDYEQFF
TRBD2	.	TRBV2	TRBJ2-7	TGTGCCAGCAGTATCGGACTAGCGGGAGACGAGCAGTACTTC	CASSIGLAGDEQYF
.	few	TRBV9	TRBJ2-1	TGTGCCAGCAGCCTTTCGAAAAGGACGGGGTTTTTAAATGAGCAGTTCTTC	CASSLSKRTGFLNEQFF
TRBD2	.	TRBV5-1	TRBJ2-7	TGCGCCAGCAGCTTGATAGCGGGTACCTACGAGCAGTACTTC	CASSLIAGTYEQYF
.	.	TRBV7-2	TRBJ1-1	TGTGCCAACAGCTTACCGAGGCAGAAGAACACTGAAGCTTTCTTT	CANSLPRQKNTEAFF
.	.	TRBV28	TRBJ1-4	TGTGCCAGCAGTCCTCTCGGGGTCGGCGCTAATGAAAAACTGTTTTTT	CASSPLGVGANEKLFF
.	.	TRBV28	TRBJ2-2	TGTGCCAGCAGTTTAATCAGCGAGAGCACCGGGGAGCTGTTTTTT	CASSLISESTGELFF
TRBD1	.	TRBV9	TRBJ2-3	TGTGCCAGCAGCGAGGGGTGGGGACAGGGGATGGCAGATACGCAGTATTTT	CASSEGWGQGMADTQYF
.	.	TRBV20-1	TRBJ1-2	TGCAGTGCTAGCCTACGCGCAGGCTACACCTTC	CSASLRAGYTF